One sample yielded the 27 T cell receptor beta chains listed below, sequenced in a study of blood T cell repertoires in COVID-19 (dated by TCRdb to the early 2020s). Libraries were built with the immunoSEQ multiplex PCR assay. The table comes from immuneACCESS by way of TCRdb, which keeps in-frame sequences with V and J called. Part of the clones is missing from these tables; in studies checked, under half for an unresolved V gene and the rest for unknown reasons. Within this sample are about 270,000 clones, with about 85% of them counted one time only. Of the sample, 3% is held by the ten largest clones. What was sequenced was PBMCs or T cells enriched from blood (not recorded which). These receptors all come from a woman aged 45-65 years who had recovered from COVID-19.

The V call is TRBV28, the J call TRBJ2-1, with 7 bases that match TRBD1. Germline V lookup: CDR1 MDHEN, CDR2 SYDVKM. CDR3 length equals 16 residues. V gave up 3 bases and J gave up 8 bases; unmatched junction bases: 13. The CDR3 nucleotides are TGTGCCAGCAGTTTGTCACCGGGACAGAGCTTGGATGAGCAGTTCTTC. As protein: CASSLSPGQSLDEQFF.

The rearrangement links TRBV27 to TRBJ2-7; a possible D gene is TRBD1 (6 bases). The CDR3 has 12 amino acids. CDR1 MNHEY and CDR2 SMNVEV come from the germline V gene (reference sequence). V gave up 0 bases and J gave up 7 bases, with 7 bases separating them. The CDR3 region has the DNA TGTGCCAGCAGTTTATCGGGGACAGAGCAGTACTTC. This translates into CASSLSGTEQYF.

This clone has just a few counts. V is TRBV5-1 and J is TRBJ2-5, with D unresolved. Germline CDR1 and CDR2: SGHRS and YFSETQ. Trimming stripped 0 bases from V and 3 bases from J, with 12 bases between. There are 15 residues in the CDR3. The CDR3 DNA reads as TGCGCCAGCAGCTTGGGGATTGGCGGAAAAGAGACCCAGTACTTC. This sequence encodes CASSLGIGGKETQYF.

This clone turned up a few times. The gene calls are TRBV6-2 or TRBV6-3 and TRBJ1-2; maybe TRBD1 (5 bases). The CDR3 runs 13 residues. Germline CDR1 is MNHEY and CDR2 is SVGEGT. V lost 3 bases and J lost 6, with 11 bases in between. This chain's CDR3 is CASSYRPRDGYTF. The CDR3 DNA follows: TGTGCCAGCAGTTATCGGCCCAGGGATGGCTACACCTTC.

This chain links TRBV3-1 (or the pseudogene TRBV3-2) with TRBJ1-4, with TRBD1 identical over 12 bases. The J segment lost 5 bases and the V segment lost 5 bases, leaving 6 bases of the junction unmatched. There are 16 residues in the CDR3. Germline lookup yields CDR1 LGHDT and CDR2 YNNKEL (reference sequence). The CDR3: CASSGRDRGRNEKLFF. For the CDR3, the DNA is TGTGCCAGCAGCGGCCGGGACAGGGGGCGGAATGAAAAACTGTTTTTT.

This chain joins TRBV9 and TRBJ2-3, with D hard to call. Germline loops: CDR1 SGDLS, CDR2 YYNGEE. The CDR3 sequence is 14 residues long. The V end was cut by 1 base, the J end by 2 bases, with 8 bases between. As DNA, the CDR3 is TGTGCCAGCAGCGTACAGGTTTACACAGATACGCAGTATTTT. Protein product: CASSVQVYTDTQYF.

The gene calls are TRBV7-2 and TRBJ2-3, with 8 bases fitting TRBD2. Germline CDR1 is SGHTA and CDR2 is FQGNSA. This CDR3 has 13 amino acids. V lost 3 bases to trimming and J lost 11 bases; unmatched junction nucleotides: 7. Written as DNA, the CDR3 is TGTGCCAGCAGCTTTTCGGGGGGGTTGAAGCAGTATTTT. Translating gives CASSFSGGLKQYF.

The rearrangement links TRBV29-1 to TRBJ1-5; D not certain. The ends were cut back, 1 base at V and 4 bases at J, with 8 bases in the middle. CDR3 length: 13 residues. Germline assignment: CDR1 SQVTM and CDR2 ANQGSEA. CDR3 residues: CSVEGTGNQPQHF. The CDR3 DNA sequence: TGCAGCGTTGAAGGGACGGGGAATCAGCCCCAGCATTTT.

The chain links TRBV19 to TRBJ2-7, with 9 nucleotides matching TRBD2. Germline CDR1 reads LNHDA; CDR2 reads SQIVND (reference sequence). The CDR3 has 15 amino acids. The V and J ends lost 0 bases and 1 base, in that order; junction bases with no gene match: 1. The CDR3 here is CASSIETSGSYEQYF. DNA for the CDR3: TGTGCCAGTAGTATAGAGACTAGCGGTTCCTACGAGCAGTACTTC.

The rearrangement links TRBV5-6 to TRBJ1-3; perhaps TRBD1 as D (5 bases). The germline CDR1 and CDR2 sequences are SGHDT and YYEEEE. The CDR3 is made up of 17 amino acids. Trimming took 1 base from V and 4 from J, leaving 18 bases between them. The CDR3 protein is CASSLNPGRVDGNTIYF. The CDR3 bases are TGTGCCAGCAGCTTGAATCCGGGCAGGGTGGACGGAAACACCATATATTTT.

The V and J genes are TRBV27 and TRBJ1-5, with D possibly TRBD1 on 5 matching bases. The V end was cut by 6 bases, the J end by 6 bases, with 21 bases between. The germline gives CDR1 MNHEY, CDR2 SMNVEV (reference sequence). CDR3 size: 16 residues. CDR3 sequence (DNA): TGTGCCAGCAGCCCCCCCCTAGGGGAATGGAGTCAGCCCCAGCATTTT. It encodes CASSPPLGEWSQPQHF.

This chain uses TRBV28 with TRBJ1-6; D ambiguous. The V gene's germline CDR1 is MDHEN and CDR2 SYDVKM. Trimming pared 4 bases from V and 4 bases from J, leaving 17 bases between. The CDR3 totals 17 residues. The CDR3 region is CASSSARPGSYNSPLHF. CDR3 in DNA: TGTGCCAGCAGTTCAGCGCGACCGGGTTCATATAATTCACCCCTCCACTTT. The complete variable domain, with remaining parts taken from reference TRBV28 and TRBJ1-6, reads DVKVTQSSRYLVKRTGEKVFLECVQDMDHENMFWYRQDPGLGLRLIYFSYDVKMKEKGDIPEGYSVSREKKERFSLILESASTNQTSMYLCASSSARPGSYNSPLHFGNGTRLTVT.

The count of this clone is one. The V call is TRBV11-2, the J call TRBJ1-5; 9 nucleotides match TRBD1. V trimming: 5 bases; J trimming: 4 bases; junction bases outside the gene matches: 12. Germline V gene lookup returns CDR1 SGHAT and CDR2 FQNNGV. The CDR3 has 17 amino acids. The CDR3 protein is CASSPTDRGPFNQPQHF. DNA of the CDR3: TGTGCCAGCAGCCCGACGGACAGGGGCCCCTTTAATCAGCCCCAGCATTTT. The whole variable domain, remainder taken from reference TRBV11-2 and TRBJ1-5, is EAGVAQSPRYKIIEKRQSVAFWCNPISGHATLYWYQQILGQGPKLLIQFQNNGVVDDSQLPKDRFSAERLKGVDSTLKIQPAKLEDSAVYLCASSPTDRGPFNQPQHFGDGTRLSIL.

The chain employs TRBV4-3 and TRBJ1-1, with 9 bases aligning to TRBD1. The CDR3 is 13 residues long. Looked up from germline, CDR1 is LGHNA and CDR2 is YSLEER. Trimming removed 0 bases from V and 11 bases from J; junction bases left unmatched: 4. The CDR3, as DNA: TGCGCCAGCAGCCAAGATATGACAGGGGGGGCTTTCTTT. Residues: CASSQDMTGGAFF.

This sequence joins TRBV6-1 and TRBJ2-7; D is uncertain. The V end was cut by 0 bases, the J end by 8 bases, with 11 bases between. This CDR3 contains 13 residues. Per the germline V gene, CDR1 is MNHNS and CDR2 is SASEGT. The DNA of the CDR3 is TGTGCCAGCAGTGAAGCCGACACAAGACAGCAGTACTTC. The encoded protein is CASSEADTRQQYF.

This chain's CDR3 is CASSQLGLPEQFF. In DNA form, the CDR3 reads TGTGCCAGCAGCCAATTGGGGCTACCAGAGCAGTTCTTC. The rearrangement uses TRBV4-2 and TRBJ2-1; perhaps TRBD1 as D (5 bases). The CDR3 extends over 13 amino acids. The V and J ends lost 2 bases and 10 bases respectively, with 12 bases between them. Germline V CDR1 and CDR2: LGHNA, YNFKEQ.

The rearrangement uses TRBV14 and TRBJ1-5, with D possibly TRBD1 on 5 matching bases. The germline V gene encodes CDR1 SGHDN and CDR2 FVKESK. This CDR3 has 15 residues. The V and J ends lost 4 bases and 5 bases respectively, with 15 bases between them. Here the CDR3 DNA reads TGTGCCAGCAGCCCCCGATACGGGGGGGATCAGCCCCAGCATTTT. Its translation is CASSPRYGGDQPQHF.

This chain links TRBV30 with TRBJ2-7; the match to TRBD2 covers 13 bases. The CDR3 contains 14 residues. CDR1 and CDR2 (germline): GTSNPN, SVGIG (reference sequence). The V and J ends lost 1 base and 6 bases, in that order; junction bases with no gene match: 3. CDR3 bases: TGTGCCTGGAGTGGCGGGACTAGCGGGACCGAGCAGTACTTC. It codes for CAWSGGTSGTEQYF.

The V gene is TRBV6-2 or TRBV6-3, the J gene TRBJ2-7; D gene uncertain. Germline CDR1 is MNHEY and CDR2 is SVGEGT. V gave up 4 bases and J gave up 3 bases, with 16 bases separating them. The CDR3 is 15 amino acids. The CDR3: CASSSRSYSFYEQYF. CDR3 nucleotides: TGTGCCAGCAGTTCCCGAAGTTATAGCTTCTACGAGCAGTACTTC.

This rearrangement joins TRBV30 to TRBJ2-7; 8 nucleotides match TRBD1. The CDR3 is 14 amino acids. CDR1 GTSNPN and CDR2 SVGIG come from the germline V gene (reference sequence). V trimming: 7 bases; J trimming: 0 bases; junction bases outside the gene matches: 8. The CDR3 region is CASSGGPSSYEQYF. DNA for the CDR3: TGTGCCTCCTCAGGGGGCCCCAGCTCCTACGAGCAGTACTTC.

The chain links TRBV19 to TRBJ1-1; TRBD1 agrees at 9 bases. CDR3 length equals 15 residues. With 5 bases clipped from V and 3 bases from J, the junction kept 7 bases outside the gene matches. Germline CDR1 is LNHDA and CDR2 is SQIVND (reference sequence). The CDR3 nucleotides are TGTGCCAGTAGTCTTTCAGACAGGGGGGACACTGAAGCTTTCTTT. It codes for CASSLSDRGDTEAFF.

The chain combines TRBV5-1 with TRBJ2-7; D is possibly TRBD2 (6 bases). The CDR3 is made up of 15 amino acids. With 4 bases removed from V and 2 bases from J, the gap between germline ends came to 16 bases. CDR1 and CDR2 (germline): SGHRS, YFSETQ. The DNA of the CDR3 is TGCGCCAGCAGCACCGGCGGGACCCAAACCTACGAGCAGTACTTC. This sequence encodes CASSTGGTQTYEQYF.

This clone has a single count. V usage is TRBV7-9 and J usage is TRBJ1-5; a weak D match, TRBD1 (5 bases). V was trimmed by 1 base and J by 5 bases, leaving 9 bases between them. The CDR3 length is 14 residues. In germline, CDR1 is SEHNR, CDR2 FQNEAQ (reference sequence). The DNA of the CDR3 is TGTGCCAGCAGCTTAGTGGGGGGGGATCAGCCCCAGCATTTT. Its protein is CASSLVGGDQPQHF.

The gene calls are TRBV5-5 and TRBJ1-1; no reliable D call. V dropped 0 bases and J dropped 0 bases, with 9 bases sitting between them. The CDR3 loop spans 15 amino acids. Germline CDR1 SGHKS, CDR2 YYEKEE (reference sequence). The CDR3 region is CASSLADTMNTEAFF. CDR3 in DNA: TGTGCCAGCAGCTTGGCAGACACCATGAACACTGAAGCTTTCTTT.

The CDR3 bases are TGTGCAAGTAACCTCGGGACAGGGGCTATCTACGAGCAGTACTTC. Protein product: CASNLGTGAIYEQYF. The chain couples TRBV30 to TRBJ2-7; TRBD1 matches at 10 bases. CDR3 length equals 15 residues. Germline CDR1 GTSNPN, CDR2 SVGIG (reference sequence).

The rearrangement links TRBV3-1 (or the pseudogene TRBV3-2) to TRBJ1-2; 9 bases fit TRBD1. There are 14 residues in the CDR3. CDR1 and CDR2 from the germline V gene are LGHDT and YNNKEL (reference sequence). The junction had 8 bases not matched to a gene; V was cut back by 5 bases and J by 7 bases. The CDR3 sequence: CASSGGQGLSGYTF. The CDR3 DNA sequence: TGTGCCAGCAGCGGGGGACAGGGTCTGAGTGGCTACACCTTC.

This clone showed up many times. This chain connects TRBV6-6 to TRBJ2-1, with 11 bases fitting TRBD2. V dropped 6 bases and J dropped 0; count of bases not matched to a gene: 22. CDR3 length: 22 amino acids. From germline, CDR1 is MNHNY and CDR2 SVGAGI (reference sequence). The CDR3 region has the DNA TGTGCCAGCAGCTCAGGCACCCGGGCCCGAGGACTAGCGGGCATCTCCTACAATGAGCAGTTCTTC. Protein sequence: CASSSGTRARGLAGISYNEQFF.